Included here is one TCR beta chain sequence, with context. The V end was cut by 2 bases, the J end by 3 bases, with 13 bases between. CDR3 length equals 16 residues. Germline values: CDR1 MNHEY, CDR2 SVGAGI. These data are taken from a study of blood T cell repertoires in COVID-19. Overall study context: Acute and convalescent COVID-19 samples came from the United States, Italy and Spain. Nucleic acid was either cDNA or gDNA, and it came from T cells, B-cell-depleted T cells, or PBMCs.

Original processing methods: Amplified reference gene primers provided the basis for estimating nucleated cell counts. Clones were sequenced by immunoSEQ multiplex PCR, and TCRdb holds only the in-frame ones, with some missing. Clonal size and the V and J genes are those of that table, whereas D and trimming came from the DNA. The sample includes around 20,000 clones, 82% of them seen just once. Input material: peripheral blood. This sequence originates from a human donor in a cohort sampled during active COVID-19. This rearrangement joins TRBV6-5 to TRBJ2-2, with TRBD1 as a possible D gene (6 bases). CDR3 amino acids: CASSYKGVLYTGELFF. CDR3 coding DNA: TGTGCCAGCAGTTACAAGGGGGTACTCTACACCGGGGAGCTGTTTTTT.